One and the same sample provided the 16 T cell receptor beta chains below, sequenced in a study of glioma-infiltrating T cells after dendritic cell vaccination. Produced via immunoSEQ multiplex PCR; TCRdb's table is partial and in-frame only. The sample shows fewer than 75,000 clones, 65% to 90% of them seen only once. Material: blood, obtained before dendritic cell vaccination. All receptors derive from a human donor with glioblastoma.

The chain employs TRBV13 and TRBJ2-2; a weak D match, TRBD1 (5 bases). Per germline, CDR1 PRHDT and CDR2 FYEKMQ (reference sequence). The CDR3 totals 16 residues. Trimming took off 5 bases at V and 5 bases at J, with 18 bases between the two ends. The CDR3 DNA sequence: TGTGCCAGCAGCGAACAAGGGGCTTGGAGAACCGGGGAGCTGTTTTTT. Protein product: CASSEQGAWRTGELFF.

V usage is TRBV6-1 and J usage is TRBJ2-1, with D perhaps TRBD1 (5 bases). Germline V lookup: CDR1 MNHNS, CDR2 SASEGT. Trimming shortened V by 8 bases and J by 8 bases, and 19 bases separated the two germline ends. The CDR3 has 14 amino acids. The CDR3 nucleotides are TGTGCCAGCTCTTCCACACAGGTGCAGTATGAGCAGTTCTTC. It yields the protein CASSSTQVQYEQFF.

This chain joins TRBV30 and TRBJ1-1; possibly TRBD1 for D (6 bases). The CDR3 is 12 amino acids. Germline V CDR1 and CDR2: GTSNPN, SVGIG (reference sequence). V was pared by 7 bases and J by 4 bases, with 13 bases between. Here the CDR3 DNA reads TGTGCCTTACGCAGGGGAAGCACTGAAGCTTTCTTT. Its protein product is CALRRGSTEAFF.

CDR3 DNA: TGCGCCAGCAGCCTATCGGACGGACAAGAAGCTTTCTTT. Translating it yields CASSLSDGQEAFF. This chain links TRBV5-1 with TRBJ1-1, with TRBD1 as a possible D gene (5 bases). CDR1 SGHRS and CDR2 YFSETQ come from the germline V gene. Trimming removed 4 bases at V and 8 bases at J, with 15 bases between. The CDR3 length is 13 residues.

This clone was observed a single time. The chain is built from TRBV20-1 and TRBJ2-5, with a weak D call TRBD2 (6 bases). With 7 bases removed from V and 5 bases from J, the gap between germline ends came to 11 bases. The CDR3 has 11 amino acids. Germline CDR1 and CDR2: DFQATT and SNEGSKA (reference sequence). CDR3 in amino acids: CSVWGGETQYF. In DNA form, the CDR3 reads TGCAGTGTGTGGGGAGGCGAGACCCAGTACTTC.

The chain uses TRBV7-2 and TRBJ2-7, with 8 positions matching TRBD1. This CDR3 spans 14 amino acids. Germline V gene lookup returns CDR1 SGHTA and CDR2 FQGNSA. The junction had 4 bases not matched to a gene; V was cut back by 4 bases and J by 2 bases. CDR3 coding DNA: TGTGCCAGCAGCTCGACAGGGGTCACCTACGAGCAGTACTTC. Its protein is CASSSTGVTYEQYF.

The chain uses TRBV6-5 and TRBJ2-7; 8 bases map to TRBD1. The CDR3 is made up of 14 amino acids. Germline CDR1 is MNHEY and CDR2 is SVGAGI. The V gene end was trimmed by 2 bases and the J gene end by 4 bases; junction bases not matched to a gene: 4. The CDR3: CASSYGTGAYEQYF. CDR3 sequence (DNA): TGTGCCAGCAGTTACGGGACAGGAGCGTACGAGCAGTACTTC.

V usage is TRBV18 and J usage is TRBJ1-5; 12 positions agree with TRBD1. J gave up 5 bases and V 3 bases, and 2 bases lay outside the gene matches. The CDR3 sequence is 15 residues long. Germline V gene data show CDR1 as KGHSH and CDR2 as LQKENI. CDR3 amino acids: CASSPGTGGDQPQHF. In DNA, the CDR3 is TGTGCCAGCTCACCTGGGACAGGGGGCGATCAGCCCCAGCATTTT.

The chain joins TRBV27 to TRBJ2-5, with a possible D match to TRBD2 (6 bases). There are 13 residues in the CDR3. Germline lookup yields CDR1 MNHEY and CDR2 SMNVEV (reference sequence). Between the trimmed V and J ends, which lost 3 bases and 5 bases, there was a span of 10 bases. CDR3 loop: CASSFGGGETQYF. The CDR3 DNA reads as TGTGCCAGCAGTTTCGGTGGAGGGGAGACCCAGTACTTC.

V gene TRBV19 combines with J gene TRBJ1-1, with a tentative D call TRBD1 (5 bases). Germline V gives CDR1 LNHDA, CDR2 SQIVND (reference sequence). CDR3 length equals 13 residues. The V end lost 3 bases, the J end lost 5 bases, and 10 bases lay between the germline ends. In DNA form, the CDR3 reads TGTGCCAGTAGTATTGGGGCGGTGACTGAAGCTTTCTTT. This codes for CASSIGAVTEAFF. Drawing the rest from reference TRBV19 and TRBJ1-1, the complete variable domain is DGGITQSPKYLFRKEGQNVTLSCEQNLNHDAMYWYRQDPGQGLRLIYYSQIVNDFQKGDIAEGYSVSREKKESFPLTVTSAQKNPTAFYLCASSIGAVTEAFFGQGTRLTVV.

The chain couples TRBV5-1 to TRBJ2-5; a weak D match, TRBD1 (6 bases). Germline V gives CDR1 SGHRS, CDR2 YFSETQ. V gave up 4 bases and J gave up 5 bases, with 12 bases separating them. The CDR3 is 13 residues long. The CDR3 loop reads CASSLQGPETQYF. CDR3 DNA: TGCGCCAGCAGCCTACAGGGTCCCGAGACCCAGTACTTC.

The gene calls are TRBV30 and TRBJ1-4; 11 nucleotides agree with TRBD1. Germline assignment: CDR1 GTSNPN and CDR2 SVGIG (reference sequence). V trimming: 3 bases; J trimming: 10 bases; junction bases outside the gene matches: 10. There are 15 residues in the CDR3. The CDR3 DNA reads TGTGCCTGGAGGGGGGGACAGGGGGAATTCAGAAAACTGTTTTTT. This codes for CAWRGGQGEFRKLFF.

This rearrangement joins TRBV27 to TRBJ2-7; 7 nucleotides align to TRBD2. The V gene end was trimmed by 2 bases and the J gene end by 2 bases; junction bases not matched to a gene: 6. The V gene's germline CDR1 is MNHEY and CDR2 SMNVEV (reference sequence). This CDR3 is built from 15 residues. The CDR3 region has the DNA TGTGCCAGCAGTTTAACACCGGGACTAACCTACGAGCAGTACTTC. Translated: CASSLTPGLTYEQYF.

The J gene is TRBJ1-2, the V gene TRBV7-2; 8 nucleotides match TRBD1. CDR3 length equals 13 residues. The germline gives CDR1 SGHTA, CDR2 FQGNSA. V lost 2 bases, J lost 4 bases, and 0 bases stayed unmatched. The DNA of the CDR3 is TGTGCCAGCAGCTTACAGGGGGCCTATGGCTACACCTTC. It encodes CASSLQGAYGYTF.

This chain connects TRBV5-4 to TRBJ2-3, with 8 bases aligning to TRBD2. CDR1 and CDR2 (germline): SGHNT, YYREEE (reference sequence). With V trimmed by 0 bases and J by 2 bases, 2 bases remained unmatched. CDR3 length: 15 amino acids. In nucleotides, the CDR3 is TGTGCCAGCAGCTTGGAACTAGCGGACACAGATACGCAGTATTTT. Protein: CASSLELADTDTQYF. The full variable domain, in which reference TRBV5-4 and TRBJ2-3 provide the parts outside the CDR3, is ETGVTQSPTHLIKTRGQQVTLRCSSQSGHNTVSWYQQALGQGPQFIFQYYREEENGRGNFPPRFSGLQFPNYSSELNVNALELDDSALYLCASSLELADTDTQYFGPGTRLTVL.

The CDR3 region is CASSPRRDRGHEQYF. The DNA for the CDR3 is TGTGCCAGTAGTCCTCGCCGGGACAGGGGTCACGAGCAGTACTTC. V usage is TRBV19 and J usage is TRBJ2-7, with TRBD1 matching 10 bases. V lost 5 bases, J lost 5 bases, and 9 bases stayed unmatched. The CDR3 spans 15 residues. The germline gives CDR1 LNHDA, CDR2 SQIVND (reference sequence).